This T cell receptor (beta chain) was captured in a study of T-cell reconstitution after alpha-beta-depleted transplantation in children. This clonotype was observed a handful of times. The TCRbeta library incorporated unique molecular identifiers. One entry per CDR3 protein, called by TCRdb with MiXCR from the PCR reads. The table includes about 360,000 distinct CDR3 sequences, roughly 13% detected once. With V trimmed by 6 bases and J by 8 bases, 15 bases remained unmatched. Germline V gives CDR1 SGHDT, CDR2 YYEEEE. CDR3 size: 15 residues. The V and J genes are TRBV5-6 and TRBJ1-2; 8 bases match TRBD1. The receptor was derived from a human donor who donated a stem cell graft to a child with Fanconi anemia. The specimen comprised PBMCs, sampled from the stem cell graft. The CDR3 protein is CASIQTGAHAWGYTF. CDR3 coding DNA: TGTGCCAGCATCCAGACAGGGGCCCACGCTTGGGGCTACACCTTC.